The 8 T cell receptor beta chains below all came from one sample that was sequenced in a study of T-cell reconstitution after alpha-beta-depleted transplantation in children. TCRbeta library preparation incorporated unique molecular identifiers. Each CDR3 protein is one row after TCRdb ran MiXCR on the PCR reads. The sample holds over 200,000 distinct CDR3 sequences; around 7.7% are singletons and the top ten take approximately 40%. Specimen: PBMCs, mostly from graft donor cells, collected 360 days after TCRalphabeta/CD19-depleted stem cell transplant. These receptors were taken from a male patient aged 2 to 10 who had a stem cell transplant for acute myeloid leukemia, so the T cells may come from the graft donor.

This clonotype showed up just a few times. The chain employs TRBV5-1 and TRBJ2-2; tentative D call: TRBD1 (5 bases). Germline lookup yields CDR1 SGHRS and CDR2 YFSETQ. Trimming removed 0 bases from V and 5 bases from J, with 11 bases in between. The CDR3 is 15 amino acids. The CDR3, as DNA: TGCGCCAGCAGCTTGGGAGACACAGGAACCGGGGAGCTGTTTTTT. Amino acid sequence: CASSLGDTGTGELFF. Variable domain in full (rest from reference TRBV5-1 and TRBJ2-2): KAGVTQTPRYLIKTRGQQVTLSCSPISGHRSVSWYQQTPGQGLQFLFEYFSETQRNKGNFPGRFSGRQFSNSRSEMNVSTLELGDSALYLCASSLGDTGTGELFFGEGSRLTVL.

This clonotype was picked up a small number of times. The CDR3 sequence: CSGARSGGTYNEQFF. Written as DNA, the CDR3 is TGCAGTGGCGCAAGGAGCGGGGGGACCTACAATGAGCAGTTCTTC. The chain recombines TRBV20-1 with TRBJ2-1; TRBD2 matches at 9 bases. J was trimmed by 2 bases and V by 7 bases; bases with no gene match: 9. Germline-derived CDR1 and CDR2 are DFQATT and SNEGSKA (reference sequence). The CDR3 loop spans 15 amino acids.

This clonotype was seen at least ten times. The chain has TRBV7-3 and TRBJ2-1; D is unclear. Looked up from germline, CDR1 is SGHTA and CDR2 is FQGTGA. V gave up 5 bases and J gave up 1 base, with 21 bases separating them. The CDR3 has 18 amino acids. The CDR3 loop is CASSPSGRAPTSYNEQFF. CDR3 DNA: TGTGCCAGCAGCCCCTCCGGGCGAGCGCCTACGTCCTACAATGAGCAGTTCTTC.

The chain couples TRBV5-1 to TRBJ2-2, with 10 positions matching TRBD1. The CDR3 is 16 amino acids. V lost 3 bases, J lost 5 bases, and 7 bases stayed unmatched. The germline CDR1 and CDR2 sequences are SGHRS and YFSETQ. In nucleotides, the CDR3 is TGCGCCAGCAGCTCGCGGACAGGGGGACGGACCGGGGAGCTGTTTTTT. Translating it yields CASSSRTGGRTGELFF. Together with reference TRBV5-1 and TRBJ2-2, the CDR3 gives the full variable domain: KAGVTQTPRYLIKTRGQQVTLSCSPISGHRSVSWYQQTPGQGLQFLFEYFSETQRNKGNFPGRFSGRQFSNSRSEMNVSTLELGDSALYLCASSSRTGGRTGELFFGEGSRLTVL.

The sample holds a few counts of this clonotype. This chain connects TRBV7-2 to TRBJ1-5; D not certain. V gave up 3 bases and J gave up 4 bases, with 4 bases separating them. CDR1 and CDR2 (germline): SGHTA, FQGNSA. This CDR3 spans 12 amino acids. The CDR3 protein is CASSFLNQPQHF. In DNA form, the CDR3 reads TGTGCCAGCAGCTTTCTAAATCAGCCCCAGCATTTT.

The chain employs TRBV5-1 and TRBJ1-2; no clear D gene. Germline values: CDR1 SGHRS, CDR2 YFSETQ. This CDR3 comprises 20 residues. The germline V and J ends were trimmed by 1 base and 6 bases, with 31 bases remaining between them. The CDR3 nucleotides are TGCGCCAGCAGCTTGAGAATGGCGGAAGCAAATCCGGCAGCGCGCGATGGCTACACCTTC. Amino acid sequence: CASSLRMAEANPAARDGYTF.

This clonotype was seen ten or more times. V is TRBV12-3 or TRBV12-4 and J is TRBJ2-7; maybe TRBD1 (5 bases). The V end was cut by 6 bases, the J end by 7 bases, with 13 bases between. This CDR3 has 12 residues. The CDR3 DNA reads TGTGCCAGCAGCACAATCCGGACAGAGCAGTACTTC. The encoded protein is CASSTIRTEQYF.

The gene calls are TRBV4-2 and TRBJ2-4; 9 nucleotides agree with TRBD1. The V gene end was trimmed by 1 base and the J gene end by 10 bases; junction bases not matched to a gene: 5. The CDR3 is 14 residues long. Germline assignment: CDR1 LGHNA and CDR2 YNFKEQ. In nucleotides, the CDR3 is TGTGCCAGCAGCCAAGTACGACAGGGGGTTATTCAGTACTTC. Its protein is CASSQVRQGVIQYF.